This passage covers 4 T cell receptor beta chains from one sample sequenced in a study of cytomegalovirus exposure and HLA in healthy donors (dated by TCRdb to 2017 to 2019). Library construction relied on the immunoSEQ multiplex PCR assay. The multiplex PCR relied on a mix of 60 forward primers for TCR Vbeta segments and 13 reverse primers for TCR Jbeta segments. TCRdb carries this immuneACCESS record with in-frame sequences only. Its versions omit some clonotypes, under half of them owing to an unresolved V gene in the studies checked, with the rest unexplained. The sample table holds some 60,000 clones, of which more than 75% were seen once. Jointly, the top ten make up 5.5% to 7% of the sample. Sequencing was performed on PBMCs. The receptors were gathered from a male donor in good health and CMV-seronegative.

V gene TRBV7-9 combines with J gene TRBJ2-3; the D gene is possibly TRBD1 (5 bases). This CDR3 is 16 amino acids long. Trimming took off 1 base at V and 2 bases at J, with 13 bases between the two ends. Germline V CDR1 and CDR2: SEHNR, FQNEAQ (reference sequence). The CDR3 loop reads CASSLDYQGLTDTQYF. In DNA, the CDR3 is TGTGCCAGCAGCTTAGATTATCAGGGCCTCACAGATACGCAGTATTTT.

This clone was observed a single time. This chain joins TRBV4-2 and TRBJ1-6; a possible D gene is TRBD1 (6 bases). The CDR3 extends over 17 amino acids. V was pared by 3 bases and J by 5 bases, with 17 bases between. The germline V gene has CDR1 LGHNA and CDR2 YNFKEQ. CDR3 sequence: CASSQDFLRTDNSPLHF. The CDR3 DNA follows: TGTGCCAGCAGCCAGGATTTCCTCCGGACAGATAATTCACCCCTCCACTTT.

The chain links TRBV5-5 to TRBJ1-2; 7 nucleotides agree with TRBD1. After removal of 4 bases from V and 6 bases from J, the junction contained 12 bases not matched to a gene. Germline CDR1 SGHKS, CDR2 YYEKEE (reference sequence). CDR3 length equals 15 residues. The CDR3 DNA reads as TGTGCCAGCAGCCCACGGACAGGACAGGAGGATGGCTACACCTTC. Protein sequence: CASSPRTGQEDGYTF. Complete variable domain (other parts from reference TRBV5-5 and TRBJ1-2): DAGVTQSPTHLIKTRGQQVTLRCSPISGHKSVSWYQQVLGQGPQFIFQYYEKEERGRGNFPDRFSARQFPNYSSELNVNALLLGDSALYLCASSPRTGQEDGYTFGSGTRLTVV.

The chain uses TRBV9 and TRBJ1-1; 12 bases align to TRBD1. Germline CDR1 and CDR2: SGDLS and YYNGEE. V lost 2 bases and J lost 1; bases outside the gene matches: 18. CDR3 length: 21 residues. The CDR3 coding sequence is TGTGCCAGCAGCGTGCACTCACCGGGACAGGGGGCTTCCATCACGAACACTGAAGCTTTCTTT. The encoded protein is CASSVHSPGQGASITNTEAFF.